This TCR beta chain was recovered during a study of tumor and adjacent non-tumor tissue in lung cancer. A modified ARM-PCR protocol with three rounds of nested PCR amplified TCRbeta. TCRdb re-called the multiplex PCR reads through MiXCR, storing one row per CDR3 protein. The repertoire includes about 200,000 distinct CDR3 sequences, 70% to 75% of them detected once, and about 25% sits in the top ten. No cell sorting was done before RNA was extracted from the tissue. The CDR3 has 16 amino acids. Germline CDR1 and CDR2: SGHNT and YENEEA. Trimming cost V 10 bases and J 3 bases, with 25 bases left between them.

The rearrangement joins TRBV11-3 to TRBJ2-7; D possibly matches TRBD1 or TRBD2 (6 bases each). The material sequenced was lung tumor tissue. This TCR was sampled from a man aged 55 to 70 with non-small cell lung cancer. CDR3 sequence (DNA): TGTGCCACCAACACCAAGAGGGGGGCGGGGTACTACGAGCAGTACTTC. Encoded protein: CATNTKRGAGYYEQYF.